This entry describes one T cell receptor (beta chain). Source study methods: Reference gene primer amplification in the assay estimated nucleated cell counts. TCRdb's copy holds only in-frame clones and misses some; the assay was immunoSEQ multiplex PCR. V, J and clone size reflect that table, while D and trimming were determined from the DNA. The sample has tens of thousands of clones; nearly 90% are singletons. Seattle participants joined during active infection and were tracked over time. The CDR3 runs to 13 residues. Looked up from germline, CDR1 is LNHDA and CDR2 is SQIVND (reference sequence). V lost 8 bases and J lost 5; bases outside the gene matches: 5. The data were obtained in a study of blood T cell repertoires in COVID-19. Study-wide context: The origin of the acute and convalescent COVID-19 samples was the United States, Italy and Spain. Sources were T cells, B-cell-depleted T cells, or PBMCs; the material itself was cDNA or gDNA.

The origin of this receptor is a woman aged 60-75 years with COVID-19, enrolled during active disease. The sequencing input was peripheral blood. The rearrangement uses TRBV19 and TRBJ1-5; TRBD1 agrees at 8 bases. The DNA for the CDR3 is TGTGCCAGTGCAGGACAGGGTTATCAGCCCCAGCATTTT. Amino acid sequence: CASAGQGYQPQHF.